This TCR beta chain is drawn from a study of PD-L1 blockade in urothelial cancer. Study-level information: Patients had undergone 0 to 3 prior chemotherapy regimens.

The CDR3 totals 13 residues. In germline, CDR1 is KGHSH, CDR2 LQKENI. Trimming took 4 bases from V and 4 from J; bases not matched to a gene: 0. Notes on the study in general: Below-median pretreatment blood TCR clonality predicted better survival.

Sequencing used immunoSEQ multiplex PCR; TCRdb keeps in-frame clones, though not all of them. The table records 70,000 or so clones, less than 90% of them present only once. Concerning this clone itself: Its antigen is not identified.

The sample consisted of PBMCs, taken around atezolizumab (anti-PD-L1) treatment. The chain joins TRBV18 to TRBJ2-5; 10 bases fit TRBD1. This clonotype was obtained from a man between 65 and 85 years old with urothelial cancer. CDR3 in amino acids: CASSRDRGETQYF. For the CDR3, the DNA is TGTGCCAGCTCACGGGACAGGGGAGAGACCCAGTACTTC.